A single sample is the source of the 5 T cell receptor beta chains below, sequenced in a study of shared clonotypes between healthy human individuals. Libraries were prepared by immunoSEQ multiplex PCR; TCRdb keeps only in-frame clonotypes and omits some of them. In the table there are around 2.5 million clones, roughly 93% of which are singletons. Sequenced: naive CD4+ T cells from PBMCs. Subset given: CD45RA+ positively selected. These receptors were obtained from a man between 18 and 29 years old in good health. Some clones in this sample may be carry-over from other donors' samples.

A single count supports this clone. The rearrangement uses TRBV2 and TRBJ2-2, with D possibly being TRBD1 (6 bases). The V and J ends lost 7 bases and 2 bases respectively, with 14 bases between them. The CDR3 contains 15 residues. The germline V gene has CDR1 SNHLY and CDR2 FYNNEI. The CDR3 nucleotides read TGTGCCAGCAATCCACAGGGATACAACACCGGGGAGCTGTTTTTT. Translation: CASNPQGYNTGELFF.

This clone was picked up one time. The chain couples TRBV7-9 to TRBJ2-2; a weak D match, TRBD2 (6 bases). Germline V gene sequence: CDR1 SEHNR, CDR2 FQNEAQ (reference sequence). The CDR3 loop spans 17 amino acids. V lost 0 bases, J lost 1 base, and 12 bases lay in between. The DNA of the CDR3 is TGTGCCAGCAGCTTAGCTTCAGGGAGGATGAACACCGGGGAGCTGTTTTTT. Its protein is CASSLASGRMNTGELFF.

The rearrangement uses TRBV5-1 and TRBJ1-3; weak D call: TRBD1 (6 bases). Per germline, CDR1 SGHRS and CDR2 YFSETQ. CDR3 length: 16 residues. Between the trimmed V and J ends, which lost 4 bases and 3 bases, there was a span of 17 bases. CDR3 protein: CASSRSGGALGNTIYF. CDR3 coding DNA: TGCGCCAGCAGCCGGTCGGGGGGGGCGCTTGGAAACACCATATATTTT.

The chain uses TRBV5-6 and TRBJ1-2; D unresolved. This CDR3 contains 14 residues. Germline CDR1 SGHDT, CDR2 YYEEEE. V lost 0 bases, J lost 4 bases, and 10 bases lay in between. CDR3 loop: CASSLAGGSYGYTF. Here the CDR3 DNA reads TGTGCCAGCAGCTTGGCCGGCGGGAGCTATGGCTACACCTTC.

About this clone itself: This sample includes further DNA sequences coding for the same CDR3. The chain uses TRBV6-6 and TRBJ1-1; unclear D gene. In germline, CDR1 is MNHNY, CDR2 SVGAGI (reference sequence). CDR3 length: 13 residues. Trimming stripped 0 bases from V and 1 base from J, with 3 bases between. The CDR3 sequence: CASSYSSNTEAFF. CDR3 coding DNA: TGTGCCAGCAGTTACTCGTCGAACACTGAAGCTTTCTTT.